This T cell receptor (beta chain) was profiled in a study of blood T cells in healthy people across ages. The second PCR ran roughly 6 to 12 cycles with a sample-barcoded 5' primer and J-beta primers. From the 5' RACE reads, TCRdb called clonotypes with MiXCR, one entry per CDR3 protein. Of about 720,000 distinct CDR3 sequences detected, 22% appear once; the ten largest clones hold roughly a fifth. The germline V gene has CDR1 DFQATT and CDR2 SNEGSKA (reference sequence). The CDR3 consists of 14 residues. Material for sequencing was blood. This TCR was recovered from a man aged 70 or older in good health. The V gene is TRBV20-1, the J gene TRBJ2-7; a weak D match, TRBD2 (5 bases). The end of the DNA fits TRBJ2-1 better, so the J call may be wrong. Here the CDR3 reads CSAAPSLGYNEQFF. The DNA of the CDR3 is TGCAGTGCTGCCCCCTCACTAGGGTACAATGAGCAGTTCTTC.